This T cell receptor (beta chain) is drawn from a study of radiotherapy plus CTLA-4 blockade in lung cancer. About the research overall: Objective responses were seen in 15% to 20% of patients, disease control in less than 40%. Notes on the study in general: Interferon-beta, together with early blood T cell clone dynamics, reportedly best predicted response. TCR clones of tumor origin grew in blood after radiotherapy plus ipilimumab.

With regard to this clone: Its antigen is unidentified.

Assay used: immunoSEQ multiplex PCR; TCRdb lists only in-frame clones, some missing. The table shows roughly 40,000 clones, with about four fifths occurring only once. The length of the CDR3 is 11 residues. Germline assignment: CDR1 SNHLY and CDR2 FYNNEI. Trimming shortened V by 7 bases and J by 7 bases, and 11 bases separated the two germline ends. The V and J genes are TRBV2 and TRBJ2-7; D not certain. Sequencing was performed on peripheral blood, taken from a patient treated with radiotherapy plus ipilimumab. The TCR sequence derives from a human donor with non-small cell lung cancer that progressed on radiotherapy plus ipilimumab. CDR3 in DNA: TGTGCCAGCACCGACCAGAGGGAGCAGTACTTC. Translating gives CASTDQREQYF.